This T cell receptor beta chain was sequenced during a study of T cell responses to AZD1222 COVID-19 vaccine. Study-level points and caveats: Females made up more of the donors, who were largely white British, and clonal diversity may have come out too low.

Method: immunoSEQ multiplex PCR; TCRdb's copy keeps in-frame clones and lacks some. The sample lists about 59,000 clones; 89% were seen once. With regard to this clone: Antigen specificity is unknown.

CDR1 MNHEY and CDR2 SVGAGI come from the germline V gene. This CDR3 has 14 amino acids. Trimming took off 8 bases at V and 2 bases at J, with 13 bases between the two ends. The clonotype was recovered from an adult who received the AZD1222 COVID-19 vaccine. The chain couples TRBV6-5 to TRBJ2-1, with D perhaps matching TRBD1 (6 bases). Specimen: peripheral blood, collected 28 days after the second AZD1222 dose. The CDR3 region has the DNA TGTGCCAGCGTCGGGAACAGGGCCTACAATGAGCAGTTCTTC. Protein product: CASVGNRAYNEQFF.